This passage covers 3 T cell receptor beta chains from one sample sequenced in a study of blood T cell repertoires in COVID-19. The assay was immunoSEQ multiplex PCR, and TCRdb's table has in-frame clones only and misses some. This table has over 300,000 clones, just over 85% appearing once. Material: PBMCs or T cells enriched from blood (not recorded which). The receptors originated from a woman between 18 and 29 years old who had recovered from COVID-19.

The J gene is TRBJ1-2, the V gene TRBV5-8, with 8 bases aligning to TRBD1. This CDR3 is 13 amino acids long. The germline V gene has CDR1 SGHTS and CDR2 YDEGEE. V gave up 2 bases and J gave up 7 bases; unmatched junction bases: 4. CDR3 residues: CASSFRGLGGYTF. CDR3 bases: TGTGCCAGCAGCTTCAGGGGGCTTGGTGGCTACACCTTC.

There are many counts of this clone. V and J are TRBV7-2 and TRBJ2-2, with D perhaps matching TRBD1 (6 bases). The CDR3 extends over 15 amino acids. Per germline, CDR1 SGHTA and CDR2 FQGNSA. Trimming pared 2 bases from V and 7 bases from J, leaving 14 bases between. The CDR3 reads CASSLSHRASGELFF. The DNA for the CDR3 is TGTGCCAGCAGCTTATCCCACAGGGCCAGCGGGGAGCTGTTTTTT. The full variable domain, its missing parts supplied by reference TRBV7-2 and TRBJ2-2, is GAGVSQSPSNKVTEKGKDVELRCDPISGHTALYWYRQSLGQGLEFLIYFQGNSAPDKSGLPSDRFSAERTGGSVSTLTIQRTQQEDSAVYLCASSLSHRASGELFFGEGSRLTVL.

About this clone itself: Other DNA sequences within the sample encode an identical CDR3. CDR3 protein: CASSLSGRNTEAFF. The CDR3 DNA reads TGCGCCAGCAGCTTGTCAGGAAGGAACACTGAAGCTTTCTTT. V usage is TRBV5-1 and J usage is TRBJ1-1; D not certain. Deletions cut 1 base from V and 1 base from J, with 8 bases between. Germline V gives CDR1 SGHRS, CDR2 YFSETQ. The CDR3 sequence is 14 residues long. Full variable domain (missing parts from reference TRBV5-1 and TRBJ1-1): KAGVTQTPRYLIKTRGQQVTLSCSPISGHRSVSWYQQTPGQGLQFLFEYFSETQRNKGNFPGRFSGRQFSNSRSEMNVSTLELGDSALYLCASSLSGRNTEAFFGQGTRLTVV.